Below, one T cell receptor beta chain is given with its context. Tens of thousands of T cell genomes, or roughly 200 ng DNA, went into the sorted-subset replicate PCRs. The table came from immunoSEQ multiplex PCR; TCRdb's copy has only in-frame clones and leaves some out. The data show some 500,000 clones, 95% to 96% seen once. CD4+ cell separation produced CD45RA+ naive and CD45RA-negative memory subsets. The data belong to a study of shared clonotypes between healthy human individuals. Study summary: Plates per donor: three CD4 naive, three CD4 memory, two CD8 naive, one CD8 memory.

Germline values: CDR1 WNHNN, CDR2 SYGVQD (reference sequence). V was clipped by 6 bases and J by 6 bases; unmatched bases: 3. This CDR3 has 13 amino acids. The sequencing sample was made of naive CD4+ T cells sorted from blood. Subset here: CD45RA+ positively selected. The chain has TRBV10-1 and TRBJ2-7; TRBD1 matches at 12 bases. This clonotype was sampled from a woman younger than 45 in good health. The CDR3 DNA is TGCGCCAGCAGGGGACAGGGGGCTTCCGAGCAGTACTTC. Protein sequence: CASRGQGASEQYF.